This T cell receptor beta chain was documented in a study of tumor-infiltrating lymphocytes in localized non-small cell lung cancer. Assay used: immunoSEQ multiplex PCR; TCRdb lists only in-frame clones, some missing. The sample comprises thousands of clones, over 70% of which are singletons, and 4.5% to 7% rests with the top ten. This clone has just a few counts. This CDR3 comprises 13 residues. Germline V gene sequence: CDR1 SQVTM, CDR2 ANQGSEA. Trimming removed 6 bases from V and 4 bases from J; junction bases left unmatched: 4. Sequencing was performed on uninvolved lung tissue not adjacent to the tumor. The TCR originated in a human donor with non-small cell lung cancer. The V and J genes are TRBV29-1 and TRBJ2-3; TRBD1 matches at 10 bases. CDR3 sequence: CSVTGTGADTQYF. CDR3 bases: TGCAGCGTGACGGGGACAGGGGCAGATACGCAGTATTTT.